Below, 5 T cell receptor beta chains from the same sample are listed, as sequenced in a study of T cell responses to AZD1222 COVID-19 vaccine. Assay: immunoSEQ multiplex PCR; the TCRdb copy retains only in-frame clones and omits some. Of 95,000 to 130,000 clones listed, about 90% were seen once; the top ten hold 1.6%. Sequencing was performed on peripheral blood, taken 28 days after the second AZD1222 dose. These receptors were obtained from an adult who received the AZD1222 COVID-19 vaccine.

This chain connects TRBV11-2 to TRBJ2-2; tentatively, D is TRBD1 (6 bases). Trimming took off 3 bases at V and 3 bases at J, with 20 bases between the two ends. The germline V gene encodes CDR1 SGHAT and CDR2 FQNNGV. CDR3 length: 18 amino acids. The CDR3 protein is CASSFQRLGRGDTGELFF. In DNA, the CDR3 is TGTGCCAGCAGCTTCCAAAGGTTGGGCAGGGGAGACACCGGGGAGCTGTTTTTT.

V is TRBV5-1 and J is TRBJ1-2; D gene unclear. The ends were cut back, 0 bases at V and 7 bases at J, with 7 bases in the middle. This CDR3 has 12 residues. Germline CDR1 reads SGHRS; CDR2 reads YFSETQ. The CDR3 reads CASSLERGGYTF. In nucleotides, the CDR3 is TGCGCCAGCAGCTTGGAGCGGGGTGGCTACACCTTC. Looking up the rest from reference TRBV5-1 and TRBJ1-2 gives the full variable domain: KAGVTQTPRYLIKTRGQQVTLSCSPISGHRSVSWYQQTPGQGLQFLFEYFSETQRNKGNFPGRFSGRQFSNSRSEMNVSTLELGDSALYLCASSLERGGYTFGSGTRLTVV.

Only one count was recorded for this clone. The rearrangement joins TRBV4-2 to TRBJ2-3; 7 nucleotides match TRBD2. The V segment lost 3 bases and the J segment 2 bases; nucleotides outside the gene matches: 14. Germline CDR1 and CDR2: LGHNA and YNFKEQ. The length of the CDR3 is 18 residues. The CDR3 DNA sequence: TGTGCCAGCAGCCAGCACGAACCCCCTAGCGGCGCCACAGATACGCAGTATTTT. It encodes CASSQHEPPSGATDTQYF.

The chain couples TRBV3-1 (or the pseudogene TRBV3-2) to TRBJ1-4, with 11 nucleotides matching TRBD1. The V segment lost 4 bases and the J segment 5 bases; nucleotides outside the gene matches: 6. The CDR3 extends over 16 amino acids. The germline gives CDR1 LGHDT, CDR2 YNNKEL (reference sequence). The CDR3 DNA reads as TGTGCCAGCAGCCCCTGGACAGGGGGCCTAAATGAAAAACTGTTTTTT. Translation: CASSPWTGGLNEKLFF.

This chain joins TRBV25-1 and TRBJ2-5; D tentatively fits TRBD1 or TRBD2 (6 bases each). Per germline, CDR1 MGHDK and CDR2 SYGVNS. The CDR3 is 17 amino acids. V gave up 4 bases and J gave up 3 bases, with 21 bases separating them. Here the CDR3 reads CASSAPLFRGREETQYF. CDR3 DNA: TGTGCCAGCAGTGCCCCCTTATTTCGGGGGCGCGAAGAGACCCAGTACTTC.